These 10 T cell receptor beta chains came from one sample sequenced in a study of cytomegalovirus exposure and HLA in healthy donors. PCR primers comprised 60 Vbeta and 13 Jbeta primers. Sequencing was performed with immunoSEQ multiplex PCR; in TCRdb, only in-frame clones are kept and a portion is missing. Its listing shows about 110,000 clones. The specimen was PBMCs. Receptors originate from a man aged 45-65 years in good health and CMV-seronegative.

The chain is built from TRBV5-1 and TRBJ2-1; possibly TRBD2 for D (6 bases). Per germline, CDR1 SGHRS and CDR2 YFSETQ. V shed 7 bases and J shed 4 bases, with 12 bases lying between them. The CDR3 loop spans 13 amino acids. DNA for the CDR3: TGCGCCAGCGGTCTGGAGGGGTACAATGAGCAGTTCTTC. This translates into CASGLEGYNEQFF.

The chain uses TRBV27 and TRBJ2-7; 7 bases map to TRBD1. CDR1 is MNHEY and CDR2 is SMNVEV in the germline V gene (reference sequence). V dropped 4 bases and J dropped 2; count of bases not matched to a gene: 2. The CDR3 spans 13 residues. In DNA form, the CDR3 reads TGTGCCAGCAGTTACCAGGGGGCCTACGAGCAGTACTTC. Residues: CASSYQGAYEQYF.

Here the CDR3 reads CASYGLFNSPLHF. The CDR3 nucleotides are TGTGCCAGTTATGGACTCTTTAATTCACCCCTCCACTTT. The rearrangement joins TRBV2 to TRBJ1-6; D unclear. Looked up from germline, CDR1 is SNHLY and CDR2 is FYNNEI. The CDR3 spans 13 residues. The V and J ends lost 9 bases and 6 bases respectively, with 12 bases between them.

V usage is TRBV9 and J usage is TRBJ2-5, with TRBD2 as a possible D gene (7 bases). Trimming cost V 4 bases and J 5 bases, with 18 bases left between them. Germline CDR1 reads SGDLS; CDR2 reads YYNGEE. The CDR3 runs 15 residues. The CDR3 here is CASSPMGGPGETQYF. In nucleotides, the CDR3 is TGTGCCAGCAGCCCCATGGGGGGGCCTGGGGAGACCCAGTACTTC.

The rearrangement uses TRBV7-9 and TRBJ2-1, with TRBD2 identical over 7 bases. With V trimmed by 7 bases and J by 3 bases, 6 bases remained unmatched. Germline V lookup: CDR1 SEHNR, CDR2 FQNEAQ (reference sequence). The length of the CDR3 is 14 residues. The chain's CDR3 is CASTSSSGYNEQFF. The CDR3 DNA follows: TGTGCCAGCACCTCTTCTAGCGGCTACAATGAGCAGTTCTTC.

V and J are TRBV10-3 and TRBJ2-2; tentative D call: TRBD1 (5 bases). The CDR3 spans 16 residues. V lost 2 bases, J lost 5 bases, and 15 bases lay in between. Germline CDR1 and CDR2: ENHRY and SYGVKD. The CDR3 sequence is CAISEGAAGPTGELFF. In DNA form, the CDR3 reads TGTGCCATCAGTGAGGGGGCGGCAGGCCCAACCGGGGAGCTGTTTTTT.

The chain combines TRBV6-6 with TRBJ2-7; TRBD1 aligns across 8 bases. V trimming: 8 bases; J trimming: 4 bases; junction bases outside the gene matches: 10. This CDR3 has 14 residues. Per the germline V gene, CDR1 is MNHNY and CDR2 is SVGAGI (reference sequence). The CDR3 sequence: CASGYGQGLYEQYF. In DNA form, the CDR3 reads TGTGCCAGCGGGTATGGACAGGGATTGTACGAGCAGTACTTC.

The chain has TRBV4-3 and TRBJ1-2, with 9 bases lining up with TRBD1. The CDR3 covers 13 residues. Germline CDR1 is LGHNA and CDR2 is YSLEER. The ends lost 4 bases at V and 3 bases at J; junction bases unmatched: 0. CDR3 sequence reads: CASSRTGDYGYTF. CDR3 DNA sequence: TGCGCCAGCAGCCGGACAGGGGACTATGGCTACACCTTC.

The J gene is TRBJ1-1, the V gene TRBV15; D ambiguous. The CDR3 spans 14 residues. Trimming stripped 0 bases from V and 1 base from J, with 6 bases between. Germline CDR1 reads LNHNV; CDR2 reads YYDKDF (reference sequence). CDR3 protein: CATSRERENTEAFF. The CDR3, as DNA: TGTGCCACCAGCAGAGAGAGGGAGAACACTGAAGCTTTCTTT.

DNA for the CDR3: TGTGCCAGCAGCAGCCGGGACAGGGGGCCAGCAGATACGCAGTATTTT. Protein sequence: CASSSRDRGPADTQYF. The chain links TRBV7-8 to TRBJ2-3, with 12 bases fitting TRBD1. The germline CDR1 and CDR2 sequences are SGHVS and FQNEAQ. The CDR3 totals 16 residues. V lost 5 bases, J lost 4 bases, and 7 bases stayed unmatched.